This T cell receptor beta chain was identified during a study of T cells after yellow fever vaccination. This clonotype was counted only a few times. There are 14 residues in the CDR3. V lost 2 bases and J 10 bases, leaving 18 bases between the germline ends. Germline CDR1 and CDR2: GTSNPN and SVGIG (reference sequence). TCRdb called the 5' RACE reads again in MiXCR, with one record for every CDR3 protein. Of over 200,000 distinct CDR3 sequences listed, roughly 6.2% were seen once; the top ten hold 1.1%. The chain combines TRBV30 with TRBJ2-1; the D is unclear. The sample was CD4+ T cells sorted from PBMCs, taken on the day of the yellow fever booster vaccination. This receptor was identified in a man under 40 who received the YFV17D yellow fever vaccine. CDR3 residues: CAWSLGLLGMEQFF. CDR3 coding DNA: TGTGCCTGGAGTCTGGGTCTCTTGGGTATGGAGCAGTTCTTC.